One T cell receptor beta chain is described in this entry. The data are from a study of blood T cell repertoires in COVID-19. Study background: T cells, B-cell-depleted T cells, or PBMCs supplied cDNA or gDNA.

CDR3 size: 14 residues. Germline V CDR1 and CDR2: PRHDT, FYEKMQ (reference sequence). V shed 3 bases and J 4 bases; nucleotides not matched to a gene: 1. Original data processing: Amplification with reference gene primers provided the estimates of nucleated cell counts. The repertoire was sequenced with immunoSEQ multiplex PCR; TCRdb's copy has only in-frame clones and lacks some. D and trimming come from the DNA, and the V and J calls and clone size come from that table. This table has about 73,000 clones, roughly nine tenths appearing once. This sequence was found in a man older than 75 with acute or convalescent COVID-19. The chain carries TRBV13 and TRBJ2-5, with TRBD1 matching over 11 bases. The sample consisted of peripheral blood. The CDR3: CASSFGTGGETQYF. The DNA of the CDR3 is TGTGCCAGCAGCTTCGGGACAGGGGGAGAGACCCAGTACTTC.